A selection of T cell receptor beta chains follows, all from one sample in a study of cytomegalovirus exposure and HLA in healthy donors. TCRdb's copy holds only in-frame clones and misses some; the assay was immunoSEQ multiplex PCR. Of 200,000 to 250,000 clones in the sample, around 76% are singletons; the top ten hold 5.4%. Material: PBMCs. These receptors were taken from a woman aged 40 to 49 in good health and CMV-seropositive. Both conserved end residues are part of each CDR3. A D gene is named only where the DNA matches it firmly. The size entry is marked missing in some rows and otherwise reads once, few, many or a size class.

>14|TRBV6-5|TRBJ2-7|.|.
TGTGCCAGCAGTTACTCGACAGGTACCTACGAGCAGTACTTC
CASSYSTGTYEQYF
>14|TRBV5-1|TRBJ1-1|.|.
TGCGCCAGCAGCTACACACTATCGAACACTGAAGCTTTCTTT
CASSYTLSNTEAFF
>12|TRBV28|TRBJ1-4|once|.
TGTGCCAGCAGTTTCGGCCGGGAAGGACTGTTTTTT
CASSFGREGLFF
>15|TRBV10-1|TRBJ1-6|.|.
TGCGCCAGCAGTGAGTCGGGGGGGGCGGACGGGCCCCTCCACTTT
CASSESGGADGPLHF
>13|TRBV25-1|TRBJ2-7|.|.
TGTGCCAGCAGCTCGACAGCGACCTACGAGCAGTACTTC
CASSSTATYEQYF
>11|TRBV28|TRBJ2-5|.|.
TGTGCCGGGGCTGATCGAGAGACCCAGTACTTC
CAGADRETQYF
>15|TRBV19|TRBJ1-6|.|.
TGTGCCAGTAGCCGAGCGGGGGACCGGGGGTCACCCCTCCACTTT
CASSRAGDRGSPLHF
>12|TRBV11-1|TRBJ1-5|once|.
TGTGCCAGCAGCTTAATGGGGGGACCCCAGCATTTT
CASSLMGGPQHF
>16|TRBV15|TRBJ1-1|few|TRBD1
TGTGCCACCAGCAGAGATGGACAGGGGGCGCGTACTGAAGCTTTCTTT
CATSRDGQGARTEAFF
>15|TRBV9|TRBJ1-2|.|TRBD1
TGTGCCAGCAGCGTCCATGACAGGGACAGCTATGGCTACACCTTC
CASSVHDRDSYGYTF
>14|TRBV6-5|TRBJ2-7|.|.
TGTGCCAGCAGTCGACTAAAAAACGGGTACGAGCAGTACTTC
CASSRLKNGYEQYF
>15|TRBV6-5|TRBJ1-2|.|.
TGTGCCAGCAGTTACTCGAGCGAGTACCAATATGGCTACACCTTC
CASSYSSEYQYGYTF
>18|TRBV5-1|TRBJ2-5|.|TRBD2
TGCGCCAGCAGCTTGGCGGGACTAGCGGGAGGACGGGGGGAGACCCAGTACTTC
CASSLAGLAGGRGETQYF
>11|TRBV10-2|TRBJ1-1|.|.
TGCGCCAGTCTTAAGGGGGTGGAAGCTTTCTTT
CASLKGVEAFF
>13|TRBV6-5|TRBJ1-2|few|TRBD1
TGTGCCAGTCGGGAGACAGGGAGCTATGGCTACACCTTC
CASRETGSYGYTF
>14|TRBV7-2|TRBJ2-5|.|TRBD1
TGTGCCAGCAGCCCGACAGGGGGCAGCGAGACCCAGTACTTC
CASSPTGGSETQYF
>15|TRBV5-1|TRBJ1-5|.|.
TGCGCCAGCAGCTTGGGGCCGGCGGAGGAACAGCCCCAGCATTTT
CASSLGPAEEQPQHF
>15|TRBV30|TRBJ1-2|.|.
TGTGCCTGGATCGTATTGAAGTCCGGAGGCTATGGCTACACCTTC
CAWIVLKSGGYGYTF
>14|TRBV5-1|TRBJ2-3|.|.
TGCGCCAGCAGCTTCGGACTGGCCACAGATACGCAGTATTTT
CASSFGLATDTQYF
>16|TRBV9|TRBJ2-1|.|TRBD2
TGTGCCAGCAGCTCTAGACTAGCGGTAACTCCTAATGAGCAGTTCTTC
CASSSRLAVTPNEQFF
>11|TRBV20-1|TRBJ2-7|.|.
TGCAGTGCTAGCCAGGGGGGCGAGCAGTACTTC
CSASQGGEQYF
>15|TRBV6-1|TRBJ2-7|.|.
TGTGCCATCCGTCGGGAGAGACAGGGATCCCACGAGCAGTACTTC
CAIRRERQGSHEQYF
>14|TRBV7-2|TRBJ2-5|.|TRBD2
TGTGCCAGCCTTTCGGGGGGGGCGGGAGAGACCCAGTACTTC
CASLSGGAGETQYF
>19|TRBV7-8|TRBJ1-3|few|.
TGTGCCAGCAGCTTCACGGGGGATCGGTATCGTATCTCTGGAAACACCATATATTTT
CASSFTGDRYRISGNTIYF
>12|TRBV27|TRBJ1-2|.|.
TGTGCCAGCAGTTTATTTGGGCATGGCTACACCTTC
CASSLFGHGYTF
>12|TRBV19|TRBJ1-1|.|TRBD1
TGTGCCACCCAGGGGGTAAGAACTGAAGCTTTCTTT
CATQGVRTEAFF
>12|TRBV28|TRBJ2-7|.|.
TGTGCCAGCGGTCCATCCGGAGGGGAGCAGTACTTC
CASGPSGGEQYF
>12|TRBV10-1|TRBJ2-3|few|.
TGCGCCAGCAGTTTAAGCACAGATACGCAGTATTTT
CASSLSTDTQYF
>13|TRBV10-3|TRBJ1-5|.|.
TGTGCCATCAGTGAAGAGTACAATCAGCCCCAGCATTTT
CAISEEYNQPQHF
>12|TRBV6-5|TRBJ1-4|few|.
TGTGCCAGCAGTTACACGGGGGAAAAACTGTTTTTT
CASSYTGEKLFF
>11|TRBV7-7|TRBJ1-4|.|.
TGTGCCAGCAGCTTATCAGAAAAACTGTTTTTT
CASSLSEKLFF
>13|TRBV19|TRBJ2-2|.|TRBD1
TGTGCCAGTAGTCCAGGGGGACCCGGGGAGCTGTTTTTT
CASSPGGPGELFF
>15|TRBV11-1|TRBJ2-2|.|TRBD1
TGTGCCAGCAGAGCGGGACAGGGGCGCACCGGGGAGCTGTTTTTT
CASRAGQGRTGELFF
>15|TRBV15|TRBJ2-7|.|TRBD1
TGTGCCACCAGCAGAGATGGTACAGGGGCGTACGAGCAGTACTTC
CATSRDGTGAYEQYF
>12|TRBV7-2|TRBJ1-1|.|.
TGTGCCAGCAGCCTGGGGCTCACTGAAGCTTTCTTT
CASSLGLTEAFF
>17|TRBV5-5|TRBJ1-3|.|.
TGTGCCAGCAGCCTAAATCAGGGGCTAACAGCTAGAAACACCATATATTTT
CASSLNQGLTARNTIYF
>13|TRBV6-6|TRBJ1-1|.|.
TGTGCCAGCAGGGAGTACATGAACACTGAAGCTTTCTTT
CASREYMNTEAFF
>12|TRBV30|TRBJ1-2|.|.
TGTGCCTGGAGTGTGACAGGTCGAGGCTACACCTTC
CAWSVTGRGYTF
>16|TRBV10-3|TRBJ1-5|.|TRBD1
TGTGCCATCAGTCCGGGACAGGGGGGAAGCAATCAGCCCCAGCATTTT
CAISPGQGGSNQPQHF
>13|TRBV19|TRBJ2-7|.|.
TGTGCCAGTAGTATCGGGACAACACCCGAGCAGTACTTC
CASSIGTTPEQYF
>15|TRBV2|TRBJ1-2|.|TRBD1
TGTGCCAGCAGTGAGGGACAGGGGGCCACTTATGGCTACACCTTC
CASSEGQGATYGYTF
>14|TRBV5-6|TRBJ1-4|.|TRBD1
TGTGCCAGCAGCTTAATCCAGGGGGGAGAAAAACTGTTTTTT
CASSLIQGGEKLFF
>13|TRBV7-2|TRBJ2-3|.|.
TGTGCCAGCAGCCGACAGTTCACAGATACGCAGTATTTT
CASSRQFTDTQYF
>14|TRBV27|TRBJ1-4|.|TRBD1
TGTGCCAGCAGTCCGACAGGGAGTACTGAAAAACTGTTTTTT
CASSPTGSTEKLFF
>15|TRBV18|TRBJ2-7|.|TRBD1
TGTGCCAGCTCACCTCCCGGGACAGGGCTCGACGAGCAGTACTTC
CASSPPGTGLDEQYF
>16|TRBV5-6|TRBJ2-7|.|.
TGTGCCAGCAGCTTGGTCACAATACTAGTTCCACACGAGCAGTACTTC
CASSLVTILVPHEQYF
>18|TRBV2|TRBJ2-2|.|TRBD2
TGTGCCAGCACCCCGGAGGGACTAGCGGGGATTCGGACCGGGGAGCTGTTTTTT
CASTPEGLAGIRTGELFF
>12|TRBV25-1|TRBJ2-7|few|.
TGTGCCAGCCGTCACTTGAACTACGAGCAGTACTTC
CASRHLNYEQYF
>13|TRBV7-7|TRBJ2-7|once|TRBD1
TGTGCTAGCAGCCACGACAGGGAAGGCGAGCAGTACTTC
CASSHDREGEQYF
>15|TRBV4-1|TRBJ1-2|.|.
TGCGCCAGCAGCCAAGATGCAGGGTTTACCTATGGCTACACCTTC
CASSQDAGFTYGYTF
>13|TRBV11-3|TRBJ1-1|once|TRBD1
TGTGCCAGCAGCCTGAGACGGGACAGCAAAGCTTTCTTT
CASSLRRDSKAFF
>13|TRBV5-6|TRBJ2-7|.|.
TGTGCCAGCAGCTTCCGGGGGACCTACGAGCAGTACTTC
CASSFRGTYEQYF
>14|TRBV5-5|TRBJ2-7|.|.
TGTGCCAGCAGCTTGTCCCCTATCGCCTACGAGCAGTACTTC
CASSLSPIAYEQYF